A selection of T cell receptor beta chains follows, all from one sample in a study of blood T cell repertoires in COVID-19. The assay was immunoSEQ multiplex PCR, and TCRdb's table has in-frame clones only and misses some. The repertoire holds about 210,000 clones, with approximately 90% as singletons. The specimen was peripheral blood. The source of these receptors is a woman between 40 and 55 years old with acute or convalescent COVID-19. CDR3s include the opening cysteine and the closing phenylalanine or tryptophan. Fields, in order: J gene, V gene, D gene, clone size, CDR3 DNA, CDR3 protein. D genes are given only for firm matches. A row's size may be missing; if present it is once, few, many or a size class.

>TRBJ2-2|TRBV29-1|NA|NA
TGCAGCGTTGTGCGGCCGGGGAAAAACACCGGGGAGCTGTTTTTT
CSVVRPGKNTGELFF
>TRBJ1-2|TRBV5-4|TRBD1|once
TGTGCCAGCAGCGCCACCGGGACAGGGGGCGGTGGCTACACCTTC
CASSATGTGGGGYTF
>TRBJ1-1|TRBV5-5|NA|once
TGTGCCAGCAGCCGGTCTGCCTGGGGCCAAATTCCTGAAGCTTTCTTT
CASSRSAWGQIPEAFF
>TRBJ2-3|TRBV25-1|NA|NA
TGTGCCAGCAGTGACCCCCGGGGGACAGATACGCAGTATTTT
CASSDPRGTDTQYF
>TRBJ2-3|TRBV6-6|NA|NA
TGTGCCAGCAGCACACACGGGGGGCGGGGTACGCAGTATTTT
CASSTHGGRGTQYF
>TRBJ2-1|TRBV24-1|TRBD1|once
TGTGCCACCATGAGAGCCGGGACAGGGTTGAATGAGCAGTTCTTC
CATMRAGTGLNEQFF
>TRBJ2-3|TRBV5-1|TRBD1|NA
TGCGCCAGCACGCGACAGGGGACAGATACGCAGTATTTT
CASTRQGTDTQYF
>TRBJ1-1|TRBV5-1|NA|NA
TGCGCCAGCAGCCCCTGGGGCGCGGACACTGAAGCTTTCTTT
CASSPWGADTEAFF
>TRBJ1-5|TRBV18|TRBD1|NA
TGTGCCAGCTCACAACAGGGGAAGGGAGGCAATCAGCCCCAGCATTTT
CASSQQGKGGNQPQHF
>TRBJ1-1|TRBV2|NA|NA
TGTGCCAGCAGTGCAGAGGGGAACACTGAAGCTTTCTTT
CASSAEGNTEAFF
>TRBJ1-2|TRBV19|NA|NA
TGTGCCAGTAGTATATCCGGCAGGCCCTATGGCTACACCTTC
CASSISGRPYGYTF
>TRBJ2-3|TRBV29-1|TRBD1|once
TGCAGCACCTCCCAGGGGGCCTTTAGCACAGATACGCAGTATTTT
CSTSQGAFSTDTQYF
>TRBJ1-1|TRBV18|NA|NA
TGTGCCAGCTCACTCGGCCGTGGAGGGAACACTGAAGCTTTCTTT
CASSLGRGGNTEAFF
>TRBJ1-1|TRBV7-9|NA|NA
TGTGCCAGCAGCGTAACAGTGAACACTGAAGCTTTCTTT
CASSVTVNTEAFF
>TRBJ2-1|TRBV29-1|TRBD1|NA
TGCAGCGTTGAACCGGACAGGGAGGCAGTCTACAATGAGCAGTTCTTC
CSVEPDREAVYNEQFF
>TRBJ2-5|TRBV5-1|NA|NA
TGCGCCAGCAGCGGCCGACAGCAAGAGACCCAGTACTTC
CASSGRQQETQYF
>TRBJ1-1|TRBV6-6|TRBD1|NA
TGTGCCAGCAGTTACCTTCAGGGGGGTACTGAAGCTTTCTTT
CASSYLQGGTEAFF
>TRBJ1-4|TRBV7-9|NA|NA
TGTGCCAGCAGCTTTCCCGGGTTAGACGGGGATGCAACTAATGAAAAACTGTTTTTT
CASSFPGLDGDATNEKLFF
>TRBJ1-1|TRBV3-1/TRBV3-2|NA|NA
TGTGCCAGCACTAGCTCCTTGATGAACACTGAAGCTTTCTTT
CASTSSLMNTEAFF
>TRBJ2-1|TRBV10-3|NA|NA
TGTGCTACTCAAGGGGGCAATGAGCAGTTCTTC
CATQGGNEQFF
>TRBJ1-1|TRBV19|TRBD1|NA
TGTGCCAGTAGTACCATTGGACAGGGAGGGACTGAAGCTTTCTTT
CASSTIGQGGTEAFF
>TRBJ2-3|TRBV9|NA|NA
TGTGCCAGCAGCCCCTTGGCTCAGGATACGCAGTATTTT
CASSPLAQDTQYF
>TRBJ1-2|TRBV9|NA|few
TGTGCCAGCAGCGTAGGTGGGGGAGGTGCGGCTATCGACTACACCTTC
CASSVGGGGAAIDYTF
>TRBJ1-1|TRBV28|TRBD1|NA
TGTGCCAGCAGTTTACCCACAGGGGGCGGGACTGAAGCTTTCTTT
CASSLPTGGGTEAFF
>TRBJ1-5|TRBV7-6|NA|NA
TGTGCCAGCAGCTTAGGGGCAGACCCCAATCAGCCCCAGCATTTT
CASSLGADPNQPQHF
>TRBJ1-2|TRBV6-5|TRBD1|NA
TGTGCCAGCACCAGACAGGGGGGTGACTATGGCTACACCTTC
CASTRQGGDYGYTF
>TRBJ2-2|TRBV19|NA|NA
TGTGCCAGTAGTTTCTGGCAGGGGAACACCGGGGAGCTGTTTTTT
CASSFWQGNTGELFF
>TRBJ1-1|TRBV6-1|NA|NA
TGTGCCAGCAGTGAACCCTGGAACACTGAAGCTTTCTTT
CASSEPWNTEAFF
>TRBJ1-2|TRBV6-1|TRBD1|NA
TGTGCCAGCAGTGAAGATAGTGGGACAGGGGGATTGGGTGGCTACACCTTC
CASSEDSGTGGLGGYTF
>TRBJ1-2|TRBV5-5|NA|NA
TGTGCCACCGGACAGAACTATGGCTACACCTTC
CATGQNYGYTF
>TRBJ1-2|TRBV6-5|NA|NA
TGTGCCAGCACCACACCCGAGACGCGGGAATGGACCTTC
CASTTPETREWTF
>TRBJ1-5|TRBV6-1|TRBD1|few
TGTGCCAGCATCGCTTTAGGGGGCGAGAATCAGCCCCAGCATTTT
CASIALGGENQPQHF
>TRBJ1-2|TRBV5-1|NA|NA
TGCGCCAGCAGCTTAGGGGACTATGGCTACACCTTC
CASSLGDYGYTF
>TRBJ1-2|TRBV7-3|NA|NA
TGTGCCAGCAGCTTAGACAGCTTTTATGGCTACACCTTC
CASSLDSFYGYTF